This T cell receptor (beta chain) was observed in a study of regulatory T cells in long-lasting Graves disease. As for the study in general: More than 5 years of antithyroid drugs with positive TSH receptor antibodies defined persistent Graves' disease.

Broader study findings: Lower TCR diversity was seen in persistent Graves' patients than in newly diagnosed ones.

Details on this clonotype: Antigen specificity is unknown.

Arm-PCR of CDR3 regions with iRepertoire HTBI primers generated TCR beta libraries. One entry per CDR3 protein, called by TCRdb with MiXCR from the multiplex PCR reads. The sample has 700,000 or so distinct CDR3 sequences, roughly 30% seen once; the top ten hold about 40%. The ends were cut back, 3 bases at V and 2 bases at J, with 7 bases in the middle. The CDR3 spans 13 residues. Germline V gene data show CDR1 as SGHDN and CDR2 as FVKESK. The time point is: persistent/refractory GD, antithyroid drugs over 5 years with positive TRAb. From RNA extracted from PBMCs, the TCR library was made. This TCR came from a female donor with Graves disease. Sequencing used peripheral blood mononuclear cells (PBMCs), obtained when the disease was refractory, from a patient treated with antithyroid drugs. This chain joins TRBV14 and TRBJ1-2, with a tentative D call TRBD1 (6 bases). CDR3 nucleotides: TGTGCCAGCAGCCACGGACAGAACTATGGCTACACCTTC. Amino acid sequence: CASSHGQNYGYTF.